This T cell receptor beta chain was recovered during a study of regulatory T cells in long-lasting Graves disease. Time point denoted: persistent/refractory GD, antithyroid drugs over 5 years with positive TRAb. The TCR library used RNA extracted from PBMCs. Graves' disease was diagnosed by American Thyroid Association guidelines. In Xi'an, China, an endocrinology department was the source of patients. The authors drew 9 to 9.5 milliliters of peripheral blood into EDTA tubes. To make TCR beta libraries, researchers used iRepertoire HTBI primers and Arm-PCR of CDR3 regions. TCRdb itself ran the multiplex PCR reads through MiXCR, one entry per CDR3 protein. The repertoire has some 370,000 distinct CDR3 sequences, approximately 23% of them found once; the top ten carry roughly a quarter. The germline V gene encodes CDR1 SGHKS and CDR2 YYEKEE (reference sequence). Trimming took 4 bases from V and 2 from J, leaving 13 bases between them. This CDR3 region has 15 residues.

This clonotype originated in a woman between 40 and 50 years old with Graves disease. The material sequenced was peripheral blood mononuclear cells (PBMCs), taken when the disease was refractory, from a patient treated with antithyroid drugs. The chain is built from TRBV5-5 and TRBJ1-5; no clear D gene. The CDR3: CASSRLRDGNQPQHF. DNA for the CDR3: TGTGCCAGCAGCCGCCTCAGAGATGGCAATCAGCCCCAGCATTTT.